The 25 T cell receptor beta chains given below trace back to one sample, sequenced in a study of OX40 agonist ivuxolimab in advanced cancers. TCRdb's table, derived via immunoSEQ multiplex PCR, lists solely in-frame clones and lacks some. The table includes roughly 92,000 clones, around 91% detected once. The input for sequencing was CD4+ or CD8+ T cells sorted from blood, taken in a trial of the OX40 agonist ivuxolimab. The origin of the receptors is an adult with an advanced solid tumor such as melanoma, head and neck, liver or kidney cancer.

This sequence joins TRBV7-9 and TRBJ2-3, with D perhaps TRBD2 (5 bases). The CDR3 extends over 14 amino acids. Trimming pared 5 bases from V and 0 bases from J, leaving 9 bases between. In germline, CDR1 is SEHNR, CDR2 FQNEAQ (reference sequence). The CDR3 loop reads CASSLTRSTDTQYF. The CDR3 bases are TGTGCCAGCAGCCTCACTAGGAGCACAGATACGCAGTATTTT.

This chain uses TRBV4-3 with TRBJ2-7; 13 nucleotides align to TRBD2. With 3 bases clipped from V and 6 bases from J, the junction kept 5 bases outside the gene matches. CDR3 length equals 15 residues. From germline, CDR1 is LGHNA and CDR2 YSLEER. The CDR3 DNA reads TGCGCCAGCAGCCAGGGACTAGCGGGATTGGTCGAGCAGTACTTC. Translation gives CASSQGLAGLVEQYF.

This clone showed up just once. The chain is built from TRBV6-6 and TRBJ1-2, with 7 positions matching TRBD1. J lost 6 bases, V lost 8 bases, and 9 bases had no gene match. This CDR3 has 13 residues. Germline assignment: CDR1 MNHNY and CDR2 SVGAGI (reference sequence). The CDR3 region is CASLGGGGNGYTF. For the CDR3, the DNA is TGTGCCAGCTTGGGAGGGGGCGGTAATGGCTACACCTTC.

V is TRBV7-2 and J is TRBJ2-7; weak D call: TRBD1 (5 bases). Germline V gene sequence: CDR1 SGHTA, CDR2 FQGNSA. This CDR3 contains 12 residues. The V gene lost 5 bases and the J gene lost 3 bases, with 8 bases spanning the gap. The CDR3 bases are TGTGCCAGCAGCCCGACAGTCTACGAGCAGTACTTC. Translation: CASSPTVYEQYF.

This chain links TRBV7-2 with TRBJ2-5, with 9 nucleotides matching TRBD1. V trimming: 7 bases; J trimming: 2 bases; junction bases outside the gene matches: 11. Germline V CDR1 and CDR2: SGHTA, FQGNSA. This CDR3 region has 16 residues. The chain's CDR3 is CASNLAGTGIQETQYF. The CDR3 region has the DNA TGTGCCAGCAACCTGGCCGGGACAGGGATTCAAGAGACCCAGTACTTC.

This chain uses TRBV5-8 with TRBJ1-2; 7 bases are a match to TRBD1. V lost 4 bases to trimming and J lost 0 bases; unmatched junction nucleotides: 9. CDR1 and CDR2 from the germline V gene are SGHTS and YDEGEE. There are 16 residues in the CDR3. CDR3 DNA sequence: TGTGCCAGCAGCCCACGCATCAGGGGGGCTAACTATGGCTACACCTTC. Encoded protein: CASSPRIRGANYGYTF. The full variable domain, completed using reference TRBV5-8 and TRBJ1-2, is EAGVTQSPTHLIKTRGQQATLRCSPISGHTSVYWYQQALGLGLQFLLWYDEGEERNRGNFPPRFSGRQFPNYSSELNVNALELEDSALYLCASSPRIRGANYGYTFGSGTRLTVV.

The V gene is TRBV30, the J gene TRBJ2-7; D tentatively fits TRBD1 or TRBD2 (5 bases each). Germline values: CDR1 GTSNPN, CDR2 SVGIG (reference sequence). This CDR3 is built from 15 residues. In DNA form, the CDR3 reads TGTGCGCTTCAGTCTCGGGACCCGTACTCCTACGAGCAGTACTTC. Translated: CALQSRDPYSYEQYF.

This sequence joins TRBV5-1 and TRBJ2-7; 7 bases fit TRBD2. V shed 0 bases and J 0 bases; nucleotides not matched to a gene: 3. The CDR3 runs to 15 residues. CDR1 SGHRS and CDR2 YFSETQ come from the germline V gene. The CDR3 region is CASSLGLAVSYEQYF. As DNA, the CDR3 is TGCGCCAGCAGCTTGGGCCTAGCGGTCTCCTACGAGCAGTACTTC.

The chain couples TRBV27 to TRBJ2-7, with 8 positions matching TRBD2. The CDR3 spans 16 residues. Germline-derived CDR1 and CDR2 are MNHEY and SMNVEV (reference sequence). Trimming at V came to 3 bases and at J to 5 bases, leaving 12 bases not matched to a gene. The CDR3 bases are TGTGCCAGCAGTTTCCATCGATCAGCGGGAGCTGACGAGCAGTACTTC. Protein: CASSFHRSAGADEQYF.

The genes are TRBV10-3 and TRBJ2-2; TRBD1 aligns across 7 bases. Looked up from germline, CDR1 is ENHRY and CDR2 is SYGVKD. The CDR3 sequence is 15 residues long. V lost 5 bases, J lost 5 bases, and 8 bases stayed unmatched. The CDR3 reads CAISKVQGWTGELFF. In DNA, the CDR3 is TGTGCCATCAGTAAAGTACAGGGGTGGACCGGGGAGCTGTTTTTT.

The chain employs TRBV19 and TRBJ1-6; D ambiguous. Germline CDR1 is LNHDA and CDR2 is SQIVND (reference sequence). Trimming stripped 4 bases from V and 7 bases from J, with 14 bases between. The CDR3 spans 15 residues. CDR3 bases: TGTGCCAGTAGTACATCACCCCCCGGGAATTCACCCCTCCACTTT. Protein sequence: CASSTSPPGNSPLHF.

The V call is TRBV5-1, the J call TRBJ2-7; 13 bases match TRBD2. CDR1 and CDR2 (germline): SGHRS, YFSETQ. This CDR3 comprises 19 residues. Trimming removed 5 bases from V and 2 bases from J; junction bases left unmatched: 16. The CDR3 loop reads CASRKVGPTSGRFPYEQYF. The CDR3 region has the DNA TGCGCCAGCAGAAAGGTGGGGCCGACTAGCGGGAGGTTTCCCTACGAGCAGTACTTC.

The V and J genes are TRBV19 and TRBJ2-3; 10 bases map to TRBD2. V lost 3 bases to trimming and J lost 3 bases; unmatched junction nucleotides: 6. This CDR3 has 16 amino acids. In germline, CDR1 is LNHDA, CDR2 SQIVND (reference sequence). The CDR3 reads CASSILASGRTDTQYF. In nucleotides, the CDR3 is TGTGCCAGTAGTATTTTGGCTAGCGGGAGAACAGATACGCAGTATTTT. Full variable domain (remainder filled in from reference TRBV19 and TRBJ2-3): DGGITQSPKYLFRKEGQNVTLSCEQNLNHDAMYWYRQDPGQGLRLIYYSQIVNDFQKGDIAEGYSVSREKKESFPLTVTSAQKNPTAFYLCASSILASGRTDTQYFGPGTRLTVL.

V and J are TRBV11-3 and TRBJ1-6, with D possibly TRBD1 on 6 matching bases. The CDR3 has 14 amino acids. Germline CDR1 is SGHNT and CDR2 is YENEEA. Trimming took 3 bases from V and 10 from J, leaving 13 bases between them. CDR3 sequence reads: CASSFRQEGSPLHF. DNA for the CDR3: TGTGCCAGCAGCTTCCGACAGGAGGGCTCACCCCTCCACTTT.

The V gene is TRBV7-3, the J gene TRBJ2-2, with 10 bases that match TRBD2. After removal of 6 bases from V and 0 bases from J, the junction contained 10 bases not matched to a gene. Germline V lookup: CDR1 SGHTA, CDR2 FQGTGA. The CDR3 is 18 amino acids. The CDR3 sequence is CASSPEVAGGTNTGELFF. The CDR3 DNA follows: TGTGCCAGCAGTCCCGAAGTAGCGGGAGGAACGAACACCGGGGAGCTGTTTTTT. The variable domain in full, completed from reference TRBV7-3 and TRBJ2-2, reads GAGVSQTPSNKVTEKGKYVELRCDPISGHTALYWYRQSLGQGPEFLIYFQGTGAADDSGLPNDRFFAVRPEGSVSTLKIQRTERGDSAVYLCASSPEVAGGTNTGELFFGEGSRLTVL.

V gene TRBV5-4 combines with J gene TRBJ2-1; 11 nucleotides align to TRBD2. Per germline, CDR1 SGHNT and CDR2 YYREEE (reference sequence). V gave up 4 bases and J gave up 5 bases; unmatched junction bases: 5. This CDR3 is 15 amino acids long. CDR3 sequence: CASSPSGRLDNEQFF. Here the CDR3 DNA reads TGTGCCAGCAGCCCTAGCGGGAGGCTCGACAATGAGCAGTTCTTC.

CDR3 nucleotides: TGCGCCAGCAGCTTGCAAGCCCTCCGACAGGGACTTTCAACTAATGAAAAACTGTTTTTT. This translates into CASSLQALRQGLSTNEKLFF. The chain joins TRBV5-1 to TRBJ1-4; 7 bases map to TRBD1. V trimming: 1 base; J trimming: 0 bases; junction bases outside the gene matches: 15. Germline V gives CDR1 SGHRS, CDR2 YFSETQ. This CDR3 spans 20 amino acids.

Here the CDR3 DNA reads TGTGCCAGCAGCGAGGGGGCAGACGGTTCACCCCTCCACTTT. Translation: CASSEGADGSPLHF. The V gene is TRBV6-1, the J gene TRBJ1-6; 7 bases map to TRBD1. Germline CDR1 MNHNS, CDR2 SASEGT. CDR3 length equals 14 residues. The trim removed 6 bases at V and 9 bases at J, leaving 8 bases unmatched.

This clone was seen just once. V is TRBV27 and J is TRBJ2-2; D might be TRBD1 (5 bases). V lost 4 bases and J 1 base, leaving 13 bases between the germline ends. Germline V gives CDR1 MNHEY, CDR2 SMNVEV (reference sequence). The CDR3 is made up of 16 amino acids. CDR3 in amino acids: CASSSDGGQNTGELFF. CDR3 nucleotides: TGTGCCAGCAGTTCAGACGGCGGACAGAACACCGGGGAGCTGTTTTTT.

The chain has TRBV19 and TRBJ2-5; D may be TRBD2 (6 bases). V lost 3 bases, J lost 5 bases, and 13 bases lay in between. This CDR3 has 14 amino acids. CDR1 is LNHDA and CDR2 is SQIVND in the germline V gene (reference sequence). The CDR3 sequence: CASSMLGGLETQYF. In nucleotides, the CDR3 is TGTGCCAGTAGTATGCTTGGGGGACTGGAGACCCAGTACTTC.

The rearrangement joins TRBV9 to TRBJ1-3; D perhaps matches TRBD1 (5 bases). Germline CDR1 is SGDLS and CDR2 is YYNGEE. This CDR3 region has 16 residues. V gave up 5 bases and J gave up 0 bases, with 15 bases separating them. CDR3 sequence reads: CASSPFTGASGNTIYF. CDR3 DNA: TGTGCCAGCAGTCCTTTCACAGGCGCCTCTGGAAACACCATATATTTT.

In nucleotides, the CDR3 is TGTGCCATCAGTGATCCAGGGAAAACCTACGAGCAGTACTTC. The encoded protein is CAISDPGKTYEQYF. The gene calls are TRBV10-3 and TRBJ2-7; D possibly corresponds to TRBD1 (5 bases). V was trimmed by 3 bases and J by 2 bases, leaving 11 bases between them. Germline values: CDR1 ENHRY, CDR2 SYGVKD. CDR3 length: 14 amino acids.

The chain is built from TRBV6-5 and TRBJ2-1; D remains ambiguous. Germline values: CDR1 MNHEY, CDR2 SVGAGI. Trimming took 6 bases from V and 9 from J, leaving 21 bases between them. CDR3 size: 15 residues. CDR3 coding DNA: TGTGCCAGCAGACGACCTTCTGTCGACCCGAGTGAGCAGTTCTTC. It translates to CASRRPSVDPSEQFF.

The chain links TRBV9 to TRBJ2-1; D is undetermined. Germline CDR1 is SGDLS and CDR2 is YYNGEE. The V gene lost 3 bases and the J gene lost 4 bases, with 11 bases spanning the gap. The CDR3 totals 14 residues. The CDR3 spells CASSGQVGYNEQFF. CDR3 nucleotides: TGTGCCAGCAGCGGTCAGGTGGGGTACAATGAGCAGTTCTTC.

The table lists this clone with a few counts. This chain connects TRBV27 to TRBJ1-2; D is perhaps TRBD1 (5 bases). The ends were cut back, 5 bases at V and 4 bases at J, with 14 bases in the middle. Germline loops: CDR1 MNHEY, CDR2 SMNVEV (reference sequence). The CDR3 covers 14 residues. CDR3 sequence reads: CASSMGRGSYGYTF. Written as DNA, the CDR3 is TGTGCCAGCAGTATGGGACGGGGCAGCTATGGCTACACCTTC.